The clone carrying this T cell receptor beta chain is a singleton in its sample. The sample is drawn from a study of blood T cell repertoires in COVID-19. Looking at the study overall: Samples of COVID-19 (acute and convalescent) were obtained from the United States, Italy and Spain. Nucleic acid was either cDNA or gDNA, and it came from T cells, B-cell-depleted T cells, or PBMCs.

Original analysis: Reference gene primer amplification in the assay estimated nucleated cell counts. TCRdb's copy holds only in-frame clones and misses some; the assay was immunoSEQ multiplex PCR. That table gives V, J and clone size, and the DNA gave D and trimming. Here the sample spans around 88,000 clones, 81% being singletons. The CDR3 covers 15 residues. Unmatched junction bases numbered 6, after V lost 5 bases and J lost 1 base. The V gene's germline CDR1 is SGHTA and CDR2 FQGNSA. The sample taken for sequencing was peripheral blood. This chain connects TRBV7-2 to TRBJ2-7; 9 nucleotides align to TRBD1. This sequence was found in a man aged 55 to 70 with acute or convalescent COVID-19. CDR3 in amino acids: CASSPGTGSSYEQYF. The CDR3 nucleotides read TGTGCCAGCAGCCCGGGGACAGGGTCGTCCTACGAGCAGTACTTC.